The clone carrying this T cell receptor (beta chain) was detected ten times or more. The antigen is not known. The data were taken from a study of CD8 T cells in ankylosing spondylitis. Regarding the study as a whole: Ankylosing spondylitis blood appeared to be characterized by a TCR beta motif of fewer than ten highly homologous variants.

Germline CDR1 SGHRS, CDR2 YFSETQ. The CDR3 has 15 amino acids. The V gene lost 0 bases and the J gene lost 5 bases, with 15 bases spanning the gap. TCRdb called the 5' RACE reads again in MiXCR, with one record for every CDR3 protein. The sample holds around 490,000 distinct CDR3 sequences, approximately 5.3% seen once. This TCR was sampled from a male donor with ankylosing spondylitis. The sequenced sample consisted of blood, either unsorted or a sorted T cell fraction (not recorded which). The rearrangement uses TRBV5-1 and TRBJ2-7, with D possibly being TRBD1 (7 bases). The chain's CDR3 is CASSLGQGGFNEQYF. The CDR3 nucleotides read TGCGCCAGCAGCTTGGGTCAGGGGGGATTCAACGAGCAGTACTTC. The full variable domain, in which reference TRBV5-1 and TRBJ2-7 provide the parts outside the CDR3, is KAGVTQTPRYLIKTRGQQVTLSCSPISGHRSVSWYQQTPGQGLQFLFEYFSETQRNKGNFPGRFSGRQFSNSRSEMNVSTLELGDSALYLCASSLGQGGFNEQYFGPGTRLTVT.